The present T cell receptor (beta chain) was sequenced within a study of human T cells and chemical hapten exposure. Across the study: The patients were mostly female; they had alopecia areata, totalis or universalis. Study outcomes and limitations: Higher patch test scores went with higher counts of PT1 expanded TCRs. Sensitizing to DPC left TCRs with a frequency above 1 in 1000 unaltered.

TCRdb re-analysed the RACE reads in MiXCR, keeping a single row per CDR3 protein. The sample contains 130,000 or so distinct CDR3 sequences, about 11% of which appear only once. As to time point: patch test 3, about 24 weeks after DPC sensitization. As for treatment: therapeutic diphenylcyclopropenone sensitization with weekly scalp DPC. From germline, CDR1 is MNHEY and CDR2 SMNVEV (reference sequence). The length of the CDR3 is 14 residues. The trim removed 4 bases at V and 7 bases at J, leaving 10 bases unmatched. This clonotype was counted between two and nine times. Its cognate antigen is unknown. This specimen was whole blood, taken in connection with sensitization to the hapten diphenylcyclopropenone (DPC). V and J are TRBV27 and TRBJ2-7, with 7 bases that match TRBD2. The origin of this receptor is a woman between 50 and 59 years old with alopecia areata. Some clones in this sample may be carry-over from other donors' samples. CDR3 nucleotide sequence: TGTGCCAGCAGTTCCGGGGGAGGGCCACGGGAGCAGTACTTC. Protein sequence: CASSSGGGPREQYF.